A selection of T cell receptor beta chains follows, all from one sample in a study of cytomegalovirus exposure and HLA in healthy donors. Here immunoSEQ multiplex PCR was the method, and the copy in TCRdb shows in-frame clones only, minus some. Of tens of thousands of clones in the sample, 89% were seen once. The specimen sequenced was PBMCs. These receptors were obtained from a woman between 18 and 29 years old in good health and CMV-seronegative. Each CDR3 is given with its conserved first and last residue. A D gene is named only where the DNA matches it firmly. The size of a clone is reported for some rows only, either as once, few or many, or as a class for expanded clones.

CDR3 DNA: TGTGCCTGGAGTAAAGGGGAGGGCTATGGCTACACCTTC
CDR3 protein: CAWSKGEGYGYTF
V gene: TRBV30
D gene: NA
J gene: TRBJ1-2
clone size: NA

CDR3 DNA: TGTGCCAGCAGCTCTTTAGCGGGAGCCTACAATGAGCAGTTCTTC
CDR3 protein: CASSSLAGAYNEQFF
V gene: TRBV7-9
D gene: TRBD2
J gene: TRBJ2-1
clone size: NA

CDR3 DNA: TGTGCCAGCCACCCCGGGGGGACACTCGCCTACGAGCAGTACTTC
CDR3 protein: CASHPGGTLAYEQYF
V gene: TRBV6-1
D gene: NA
J gene: TRBJ2-7
clone size: NA

CDR3 DNA: TGTGCCAGTAGTATTAGCGGGAGTCCAGATACGCAGTATTTT
CDR3 protein: CASSISGSPDTQYF
V gene: TRBV19
D gene: TRBD2
J gene: TRBJ2-3
clone size: NA

CDR3 DNA: TGTGCCAGCAGCCAAGATCGTTCACCCCTCCACTTT
CDR3 protein: CASSQDRSPLHF
V gene: TRBV14
D gene: NA
J gene: TRBJ1-6
clone size: few

CDR3 DNA: TGTGCCAGCAGTTATACAGGGGGTGAATCCTACGAGCAGTACTTC
CDR3 protein: CASSYTGGESYEQYF
V gene: TRBV27
D gene: TRBD1
J gene: TRBJ2-7
clone size: once

CDR3 DNA: TGTGCCAGCAGTCCCCGCAACAGGGGCTATCAGCCCCAGCATTTT
CDR3 protein: CASSPRNRGYQPQHF
V gene: TRBV28
D gene: TRBD1
J gene: TRBJ1-5
clone size: NA

CDR3 DNA: TGTGCCAGTAGTATAGGGTCGGGACTAGCGATGGGCGAGCAGTACTTC
CDR3 protein: CASSIGSGLAMGEQYF
V gene: TRBV19
D gene: TRBD2
J gene: TRBJ2-7
clone size: NA

CDR3 DNA: TGTGCCAGTAGTATTGCAGGGGGCATTGGCACCGGGGAGCTGTTTTTT
CDR3 protein: CASSIAGGIGTGELFF
V gene: TRBV19
D gene: TRBD1
J gene: TRBJ2-2
clone size: NA

CDR3 DNA: TGCGCCAGCAGCCAAGACCGGGACACTGGAAACACCATATATTTT
CDR3 protein: CASSQDRDTGNTIYF
V gene: TRBV4-1
D gene: NA
J gene: TRBJ1-3
clone size: NA

CDR3 DNA: TGCAGCGTGACGGGACAGAAATTCTATAGCAATCAGCCCCAGCATTTT
CDR3 protein: CSVTGQKFYSNQPQHF
V gene: TRBV29-1
D gene: TRBD1
J gene: TRBJ1-5
clone size: NA

CDR3 DNA: TGTGCCAGCAGTCGGAGCTCCTACAATGAGCAGTTCTTC
CDR3 protein: CASSRSSYNEQFF
V gene: TRBV27
D gene: NA
J gene: TRBJ2-1
clone size: NA

CDR3 DNA: TGTGCCAGCAGCATTAGCGGGAGAAGCACAGATACGCAGTATTTT
CDR3 protein: CASSISGRSTDTQYF
V gene: TRBV7-8
D gene: TRBD2
J gene: TRBJ2-3
clone size: NA

CDR3 DNA: TGTGCCAGCAGCTTATCGATATCACAAACTGAAGCTTTCTTT
CDR3 protein: CASSLSISQTEAFF
V gene: TRBV7-9
D gene: NA
J gene: TRBJ1-1
clone size: NA

CDR3 DNA: TGTGCCAGCAGGCGCTCTAGCGGGGGGTTTTTGCAGTACTTC
CDR3 protein: CASRRSSGGFLQYF
V gene: TRBV28
D gene: TRBD2
J gene: TRBJ2-7
clone size: NA